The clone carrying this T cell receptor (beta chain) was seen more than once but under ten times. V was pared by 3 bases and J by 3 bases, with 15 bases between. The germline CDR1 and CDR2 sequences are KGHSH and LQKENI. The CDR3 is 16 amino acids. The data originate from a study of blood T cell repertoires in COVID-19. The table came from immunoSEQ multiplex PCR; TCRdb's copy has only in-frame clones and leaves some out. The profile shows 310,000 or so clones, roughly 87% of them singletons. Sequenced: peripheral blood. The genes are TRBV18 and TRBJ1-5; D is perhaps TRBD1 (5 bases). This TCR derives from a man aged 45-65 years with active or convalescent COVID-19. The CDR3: CASSPSDSRLNQPQHF. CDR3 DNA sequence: TGTGCCAGCTCACCCAGCGACAGCCGTCTCAATCAGCCCCAGCATTTT.